The sequence of this TCR beta chain was determined in a study of blood T cell repertoires in COVID-19. Study details: Samples came from the United States, Italy and Spain, spanning acute and convalescent COVID-19.

The ends were cut back, 2 bases at V and 7 bases at J, with 8 bases in the middle. The CDR3 loop spans 12 amino acids. CDR1 LGHDT and CDR2 YNNKEL come from the germline V gene (reference sequence). Original processing notes: From reference gene primer amplification, estimates of nucleated cell counts were derived. Produced via immunoSEQ multiplex PCR; TCRdb's table is partial and in-frame only. V and J calls and clone size come straight from that table; D and trimming were deduced from the DNA. Of tens of thousands of clones in the sample, about 80% are singletons; the top ten hold roughly 14%. The chain recombines TRBV3-1 (or the pseudogene TRBV3-2) with TRBJ1-2; D unclear. This sequence was found in a man in his fifties with active or convalescent COVID-19. The sequenced sample was peripheral blood. Here the CDR3 reads CASSQNIVGYTF. The CDR3 DNA reads as TGTGCCAGCAGCCAAAATATCGTTGGCTACACCTTC.